What follows are 26 T cell receptor beta chains derived from one specimen sequenced in a study of CD8+CD57+ T cells in acquired aplastic anemia. TCR beta VDJ and CDR3 profiling used genomic DNA as template. TCRdb recomputed calls from the reads with MiXCR, one row per CDR3 protein. The sample has some 150,000 distinct CDR3 sequences; approximately 41% are singletons. Sequenced: sorted CD4+, CD8+, or CD8+CD57+ T cells (not recorded which) from PBMCs. These TCRs come from a human donor in good health, serving as a control.

This clonotype was detected many times. V is TRBV11-2 and J is TRBJ2-3; D remains unclear. V shed 2 bases and J shed 0 bases, with 9 bases lying between them. The length of the CDR3 is 15 residues. Per the germline V gene, CDR1 is SGHAT and CDR2 is FQNNGV. CDR3 sequence (DNA): TGTGCCAGCAGCTTAATTACTCTAAGCACAGATACGCAGTATTTT. It codes for CASSLITLSTDTQYF.

This clonotype was seen repeatedly, ten times or more. The rearrangement links TRBV19 to TRBJ2-7; 8 nucleotides line up with TRBD2. This CDR3 is 12 amino acids long. CDR1 and CDR2 from the germline V gene are LNHDA and SQIVND (reference sequence). J was trimmed by 4 bases and V by 4 bases; bases with no gene match: 0. The CDR3 reads CASSTSGYEQYF. CDR3 nucleotides: TGTGCCAGTAGTACTAGCGGGTACGAGCAGTACTTC. The full variable domain, with the rest looked up from reference TRBV19 and TRBJ2-7, is DGGITQSPKYLFRKEGQNVTLSCEQNLNHDAMYWYRQDPGQGLRLIYYSQIVNDFQKGDIAEGYSVSREKKESFPLTVTSAQKNPTAFYLCASSTSGYEQYFGPGTRLTVT.

This clonotype was counted at least ten times. The rearrangement uses TRBV20-1 and TRBJ2-3; D is undetermined. Trimming removed 7 bases at V and 4 bases at J, with 12 bases between. Germline CDR1 DFQATT, CDR2 SNEGSKA (reference sequence). The CDR3 runs to 12 residues. CDR3 bases: TGCAGTGGCGCGGTGGGCCCAGATACGCAGTATTTT. Translating it yields CSGAVGPDTQYF.

This clonotype was seen repeatedly, ten times or more. The chain couples TRBV20-1 to TRBJ2-3; a weak D match, TRBD2 (5 bases). The length of the CDR3 is 15 residues. Germline assignment: CDR1 DFQATT and CDR2 SNEGSKA (reference sequence). Between the trimmed V and J ends, which lost 5 bases and 0 bases, there was a span of 15 bases. In DNA form, the CDR3 reads TGCAGTGCTGAAGCCCGTACTAGTAGCACAGATACGCAGTATTTT. Amino acids: CSAEARTSSTDTQYF.

The sample holds many counts of this clonotype. The gene calls are TRBV20-1 and TRBJ2-3; 11 bases map to TRBD2. J gave up 4 bases and V 5 bases, and 11 bases lay outside the gene matches. The CDR3 totals 16 residues. In germline, CDR1 is DFQATT, CDR2 SNEGSKA (reference sequence). The CDR3 spells CSAPPIAGGPADTQYF. CDR3 bases: TGCAGTGCTCCCCCTATAGCGGGAGGGCCGGCAGATACGCAGTATTTT.

The CDR3 region is CATSEEIRGVNEQFF. The CDR3 DNA follows: TGTGCCACCAGTGAAGAGATTCGGGGCGTCAATGAGCAGTTCTTC. The chain links TRBV24-1 to TRBJ2-1; D could derive from TRBD1 or TRBD2 (5 bases each). The CDR3 totals 15 residues. Deletions cut 4 bases from V and 6 bases from J, with 15 bases between. CDR1 and CDR2 from the germline V gene are KGHDR and SFDVKD.

This clonotype was seen ten or more times. The chain combines TRBV12-3 or TRBV12-4 with TRBJ2-5; 7 nucleotides line up with TRBD1. The CDR3 loop spans 12 amino acids. The ends lost 6 bases at V and 4 bases at J; junction bases unmatched: 2. The CDR3 sequence is CASSRDRETQYF. DNA of the CDR3: TGTGCCAGCAGCAGGGACAGAGAGACCCAGTACTTC.

In this sample, this clonotype turned up many times. The chain employs TRBV30 and TRBJ1-3; unclear D gene. Trimming removed 1 base from V and 7 bases from J, with 11 bases in between. The CDR3 is 13 residues long. Germline V lookup: CDR1 GTSNPN, CDR2 SVGIG (reference sequence). CDR3 nucleotide sequence: TGTGCCTGGAGTGGCAGTGGGGTTAACACCATATATTTT. Amino acids: CAWSGSGVNTIYF.

The chain links TRBV10-2 to TRBJ1-2; D is uncertain. The CDR3 extends over 16 amino acids. V lost 4 bases and J 7 bases, leaving 22 bases between the germline ends. In germline, CDR1 is WSHSY, CDR2 SAAADI. CDR3 DNA: TGCGCCAGCAGTGTTGGGCAATATGGCAATGTGGGTGGCTACACCTTC. This encodes CASSVGQYGNVGGYTF.

There are a few counts of this clonotype. The V gene is TRBV6-6, the J gene TRBJ1-5; 12 nucleotides align to TRBD1. The V gene end was trimmed by 2 bases and the J gene end by 6 bases; junction bases not matched to a gene: 8. In germline, CDR1 is MNHNY, CDR2 SVGAGI (reference sequence). This CDR3 comprises 17 residues. CDR3 nucleotide sequence: TGTGCCAGCAGTTACCCCGGGACAGGGGGCGCGGGTCAGCCCCAGCATTTT. Protein: CASSYPGTGGAGQPQHF.

This clonotype was seen at least ten times. The chain recombines TRBV6-1 with TRBJ2-1, with 9 bases aligning to TRBD2. CDR1 is MNHNS and CDR2 is SASEGT in the germline V gene. V dropped 5 bases and J dropped 15; count of bases not matched to a gene: 11. The CDR3 runs to 13 residues. CDR3 bases: TGTGCCAGCAGTACTACCGGGACTAGCAGATCGTTCTTC. This encodes CASSTTGTSRSFF.

The rearrangement links TRBV10-3 to TRBJ2-7; unclear D gene. Trimming stripped 10 bases from V and 2 bases from J, with 12 bases between. The CDR3 sequence is 12 residues long. The V gene's germline CDR1 is ENHRY and CDR2 SYGVKD. CDR3 protein: CASRGLAYEQYF. As DNA, the CDR3 is TGTGCCAGCAGAGGTCTAGCCTACGAGCAGTACTTC.

The sample holds one count of this clonotype. The chain links TRBV15 to TRBJ1-5; 10 bases are a match to TRBD1. The CDR3 extends over 16 amino acids. V lost 4 bases, J lost 4 bases, and 7 bases stayed unmatched. From germline, CDR1 is LNHNV and CDR2 YYDKDF (reference sequence). The CDR3 reads CATSKARDRGNQPQHF. The CDR3 DNA is TGTGCCACCAGCAAAGCCCGGGACAGGGGAAATCAGCCCCAGCATTTT.

The CDR3 here is CSDKTGEETQYF. CDR3 nucleotide sequence: TGCAGCGACAAGACAGGGGAGGAGACCCAGTACTTC. The chain uses TRBV29-1 and TRBJ2-7; 8 bases agree with TRBD1. Matching the DNA end better, TRBJ2-5 makes the J call doubtful. The V gene's germline CDR1 is SQVTM and CDR2 ANQGSEA. The CDR3 spans 12 residues.

As for this clonotype: A read error may explain this, as a much larger clone is one base away. This chain joins TRBV9 and TRBJ1-1; no firm D call. Germline assignment: CDR1 SGDLS and CDR2 YYNGEE. This CDR3 spans 13 amino acids. CDR3 region: CTSSVKENTEAFF. The CDR3 coding sequence is TGTACCAGCAGCGTAAAAGAGAACACTGAAGCTTTCTTT.

This clonotype was seen a handful of times. The chain employs TRBV18 and TRBJ2-4, with D hard to call. CDR1 is KGHSH, CDR2 LQKENI, per germline. The V and J ends lost 2 bases and 0 bases respectively, with 5 bases between them. This CDR3 is 14 amino acids long. Written as DNA, the CDR3 is TGTGCCAGCTCACCAGGCCTAGCCAAAAACATTCAGTACTTC. Protein product: CASSPGLAKNIQYF.

This chain links TRBV2 with TRBJ1-1; D unclear. The CDR3 is 15 residues long. Per the germline V gene, CDR1 is SNHLY and CDR2 is FYNNEI. The V gene lost 4 bases and the J gene lost 3 bases, with 15 bases spanning the gap. The CDR3 nucleotides are TGTGCCAGCAGTGGATTTACGGCCCCCTACACTGAAGCTTTCTTT. Translated, it gives CASSGFTAPYTEAFF.

The rearrangement uses TRBV12-3 or TRBV12-4 and TRBJ2-7; TRBD1 is a possible D gene (6 bases). The CDR3 contains 15 residues. The V and J ends lost 6 bases and 5 bases respectively, with 20 bases between them. DNA of the CDR3: TGTGCCAGCAGCATGGACAGTGTCCTCGGCGACGAGCAGTACTTC. Translation gives CASSMDSVLGDEQYF.

This clonotype was seen repeatedly, ten times or more. V is TRBV6-5 and J is TRBJ1-1, with 9 bases fitting TRBD1. Unmatched junction bases numbered 8, after V lost 6 bases and J lost 3 bases. Germline V gene lookup returns CDR1 MNHEY and CDR2 SVGAGI. The CDR3 has 15 residues. The DNA of the CDR3 is TGTGCCAGCAGACTACGGGACAGGGATGACACTGAAGCTTTCTTT. Its translation is CASRLRDRDDTEAFF.

Concerning this clonotype: A read error may be the cause here, since a much bigger clone is one base away. This rearrangement joins TRBV11-2 to TRBJ2-1, with TRBD2 matching over 10 bases. CDR3 length equals 16 residues. Germline CDR1 is SGHAT and CDR2 is FQNNGV. V gave up 3 bases and J gave up 9 bases; unmatched junction bases: 11. The CDR3 spells CASSLTSGGATSEQFF. The CDR3 nucleotides are TGTGCCAGCAGCTTGACGAGCGGGGGGGCCACTAGTGAGCAGTTCTTC.

The rearrangement links TRBV5-1 to TRBJ2-7; 9 bases line up with TRBD1. This CDR3 contains 16 residues. J was trimmed by 6 bases and V by 0 bases; bases with no gene match: 10. Germline CDR1 reads SGHRS; CDR2 reads YFSETQ. The CDR3, as DNA: TGCGCCAGCAGCTTGGCCGCCTCCGGGACAGGGTCCGAGCAGTACTTC. This sequence encodes CASSLAASGTGSEQYF.

The rearrangement links TRBV29-1 to TRBJ2-7; D call uncertain. CDR3 length: 11 residues. Germline CDR1 and CDR2: SQVTM and ANQGSEA. V lost 4 bases, J lost 3 bases, and 7 bases lay in between. CDR3 nucleotide sequence: TGCAGCGTTGGGCACAACTACGAGCAGTACTTC. This sequence encodes CSVGHNYEQYF.

In its sample, this clonotype was seen many times. The chain carries TRBV19 and TRBJ1-5, with D possibly matching TRBD1 (5 bases). CDR3 length: 14 residues. V was shortened by 3 bases and J by 1 base, with 7 bases between the two germline ends. CDR1 LNHDA and CDR2 SQIVND come from the germline V gene (reference sequence). CDR3 region: CASSIKGSNQPQHF. DNA of the CDR3: TGTGCCAGTAGTATTAAGGGGAGCAATCAGCCCCAGCATTTT.

The gene calls are TRBV20-1 and TRBJ2-3; D not resolved. V gave up 5 bases and J gave up 15 bases, with 15 bases separating them. The germline CDR1 and CDR2 sequences are DFQATT and SNEGSKA (reference sequence). CDR3 length equals 10 residues. CDR3 sequence (DNA): TGCAGTGCTGCTTGGGATACGCGATATTTT. It is translated as CSAAWDTRYF.

There are a few counts of this clonotype. The chain has TRBV12-3 or TRBV12-4 and TRBJ2-1; D is perhaps TRBD1 (6 bases). The CDR3 sequence is 15 residues long. Between the trimmed V and J ends, which lost 7 bases and 8 bases, there was a span of 21 bases. CDR3 residues: CASTRTIQGIDEQFF. CDR3 bases: TGTGCCAGCACCCGAACTATACAGGGAATCGATGAGCAGTTCTTC.

Note on this clonotype: A read error may produce the germline difference seen at one junction end. The V gene is TRBV14, the J gene TRBJ1-6; a weak D match, TRBD1 (6 bases). The CDR3 totals 15 residues. The germline CDR1 and CDR2 sequences are SGHDN and FVKESK. CDR3 residues: CANSQSDRNNSPLRF. The CDR3 nucleotides are TGTGCCAACAGCCAATCGGACAGAAATAATTCACCCCTCCGCTTT.